The 3 T cell receptor beta chains listed next were all sequenced from one sample in a study of cytomegalovirus exposure and HLA in healthy donors (dated by TCRdb to the late 2010s). The library was made by the immunoSEQ multiplex PCR assay. A mixture of 60 forward primers for TCR Vbeta segments and 13 reverse primers for TCR Jbeta segments was used in the multiplex PCR. TCRdb mirrors the immuneACCESS table, restricted to in-frame sequences. Some clones are absent from its copies; in checked studies, under half trace to an unresolved V gene, and the reason for the others is unknown. In this sample the table shows around 190,000 clones, roughly four fifths of which occur a single time. The ten largest clones capture around 0.46% of the sample. The sequenced sample was PBMCs. These receptors came from a woman aged 50 to 60 in good health and CMV-seronegative.

The rearrangement joins TRBV7-9 to TRBJ1-5; possibly TRBD1 for D (5 bases). This CDR3 region has 14 residues. V shed 2 bases and J shed 5 bases, with 10 bases lying between them. CDR1 and CDR2 from the germline V gene are SEHNR and FQNEAQ (reference sequence). Here the CDR3 DNA reads TGTGCCAGCAGCTTATACGACAGTGATCAGCCCCAGCATTTT. It is translated as CASSLYDSDQPQHF.

DNA of the CDR3: TGCGCCAGCAGCTTGCCCCCAACCGGGGAGCTGTTTTTT. Its protein is CASSLPPTGELFF. The chain carries TRBV5-1 and TRBJ2-2, with D unresolved. CDR1 and CDR2 from the germline V gene are SGHRS and YFSETQ. V gave up 1 base and J gave up 5 bases, with 6 bases separating them. The length of the CDR3 is 13 residues.

The rearrangement joins TRBV13 to TRBJ2-1; TRBD2 agrees at 9 bases. The CDR3 is 17 residues long. The trim removed 5 bases at V and 0 bases at J, leaving 8 bases unmatched. Germline-derived CDR1 and CDR2 are PRHDT and FYEKMQ (reference sequence). CDR3 in amino acids: CASSPSSGTISYNEQFF. The CDR3 DNA follows: TGTGCCAGCAGCCCCTCTAGCGGGACTATCTCCTACAATGAGCAGTTCTTC.